These T cell receptor beta chains were read from a single sample in a study of blood T cells in healthy people across ages. TCRdb used MiXCR to reprocess the 5' RACE reads, holding one entry per CDR3 protein. The sample includes some 1.5 million distinct CDR3 sequences, 40% to 45% of them seen just once. Sequenced sample: blood. Every receptor here comes from a woman between 18 and 30 years old in good health. CDR3s include the opening cysteine and the closing phenylalanine or tryptophan. Each record gives: D gene, J gene, V gene, CDR3 protein. The D gene is left open where the match is weak.

D gene: TRBD2
J gene: -
V gene: TRBV7-2
CDR3 protein: CASSWLTSGYNEQYF

D gene: -
J gene: TRBJ2-7
V gene: TRBV10-3
CDR3 protein: CAIMGTSYEQYF

D gene: -
J gene: TRBJ2-1
V gene: TRBV2
CDR3 protein: CASSEELAKYNEQFF

D gene: TRBD2
J gene: TRBJ2-1
V gene: TRBV12-3/TRBV12-4
CDR3 protein: CASLPGSGRGNEQFF

D gene: -
J gene: TRBJ1-2
V gene: TRBV4-3
CDR3 protein: CASSDAGYGYTF

D gene: TRBD1
J gene: TRBJ2-5
V gene: TRBV29-1
CDR3 protein: CSVQGQLQETQYF

D gene: -
J gene: TRBJ2-3
V gene: TRBV7-2
CDR3 protein: CASMGKGKALDGTQYF

D gene: -
J gene: TRBJ2-3
V gene: TRBV7-2
CDR3 protein: CASSPVSGTQYF

D gene: TRBD2
J gene: TRBJ2-3
V gene: TRBV7-2
CDR3 protein: CASSLGSGYTDTQYF

D gene: -
J gene: TRBJ1-1
V gene: TRBV7-2
CDR3 protein: CASSLFPPPAATEAFF

D gene: TRBD2
J gene: -
V gene: TRBV28
CDR3 protein: CASSLRSLSGSYRYEQYF

D gene: -
J gene: TRBJ2-2
V gene: TRBV10-3
CDR3 protein: CAISESMGNTGELFF

D gene: -
J gene: TRBJ1-4
V gene: TRBV28
CDR3 protein: CASRPANDEKLFF

D gene: -
J gene: TRBJ2-1
V gene: TRBV29-1
CDR3 protein: CSVPLFGKQFF

D gene: -
J gene: TRBJ2-7
V gene: TRBV6-5
CDR3 protein: CASTNQGRISDEQYF

D gene: -
J gene: TRBJ2-1
V gene: TRBV7-9
CDR3 protein: CASRPAGHDSEQFF

D gene: -
J gene: -
V gene: TRBV3-1
CDR3 protein: CASSPRHLTYEQYF

D gene: -
J gene: TRBJ2-7
V gene: TRBV29-1
CDR3 protein: CSVAGRLPDYEQYF

D gene: -
J gene: TRBJ2-7
V gene: TRBV28
CDR3 protein: CASSIGTVSYEQYF

D gene: -
J gene: TRBJ1-6
V gene: TRBV27
CDR3 protein: CASSNSVTGSNSPLHF

D gene: -
J gene: TRBJ2-2
V gene: TRBV5-5
CDR3 protein: CASSLAASGQTGELFF

D gene: TRBD1
J gene: TRBJ2-1
V gene: TRBV29-1
CDR3 protein: CSVEGQGAWNEQFF

D gene: TRBD2
J gene: TRBJ2-3
V gene: TRBV11-1
CDR3 protein: CASSSGTISTDTQYF

D gene: TRBD2
J gene: TRBJ2-1
V gene: TRBV18
CDR3 protein: CASSPSGAVNEQFF

D gene: TRBD2
J gene: TRBJ2-3
V gene: TRBV20-1
CDR3 protein: CSAALAADTQYF

D gene: -
J gene: TRBJ1-5
V gene: TRBV5-5
CDR3 protein: CASSVGWTQPQHF

D gene: -
J gene: TRBJ2-1
V gene: TRBV7-9
CDR3 protein: CASSLIRPGDNEQFF

D gene: -
J gene: TRBJ1-6
V gene: TRBV2
CDR3 protein: CASSGEVSPLHF

D gene: -
J gene: TRBJ1-5
V gene: TRBV3-1
CDR3 protein: CASSQDHSANQPQHF

D gene: TRBD1
J gene: TRBJ2-7
V gene: TRBV20-1
CDR3 protein: CSVMNQGAYEQYF

D gene: TRBD1
J gene: TRBJ2-7
V gene: TRBV20-1
CDR3 protein: CSARGGRGKYEQYF

D gene: -
J gene: TRBJ2-1
V gene: TRBV27
CDR3 protein: CASSPQPGGRLYNEQFF

D gene: -
J gene: TRBJ2-1
V gene: TRBV12-3/TRBV12-4
CDR3 protein: CASVSSSNEQFF

D gene: TRBD1
J gene: TRBJ1-2
V gene: TRBV20-1
CDR3 protein: CSARDLGTGDYGYTF

D gene: -
J gene: -
V gene: TRBV11-2
CDR3 protein: CASSLVSGTMETQYF

D gene: TRBD1
J gene: TRBJ1-2
V gene: TRBV11-2
CDR3 protein: CASRRAGGKGYGYTF

D gene: TRBD1
J gene: TRBJ2-4
V gene: TRBV20-1
CDR3 protein: CSAPDRGASLAKNIQYF

D gene: -
J gene: TRBJ2-3
V gene: TRBV7-6
CDR3 protein: CASSGGGGTQYF

D gene: TRBD1
J gene: TRBJ1-4
V gene: TRBV10-3
CDR3 protein: CATKTGTGELATNEKLFF

D gene: -
J gene: TRBJ2-1
V gene: TRBV27
CDR3 protein: CAGSLWGEQFF

D gene: -
J gene: TRBJ2-1
V gene: TRBV5-8
CDR3 protein: CASSWETLYNEQFF

D gene: -
J gene: TRBJ1-1
V gene: TRBV7-2
CDR3 protein: CASSLGIPNTEAFF

D gene: -
J gene: TRBJ1-6
V gene: TRBV7-3
CDR3 protein: CASSPSSASNSPLHF

D gene: -
J gene: -
V gene: TRBV4-1
CDR3 protein: CASSQPTRSRAHEQYF

D gene: -
J gene: TRBJ1-5
V gene: TRBV21-1
CDR3 protein: CARAVGVGNQPQHF

D gene: -
J gene: TRBJ1-6
V gene: TRBV4-1
CDR3 protein: CASSQAGLNSPLHF

D gene: -
J gene: TRBJ1-4
V gene: TRBV5-1
CDR3 protein: CASSCLGGPEGEKLFF

D gene: -
J gene: TRBJ2-7
V gene: TRBV9
CDR3 protein: CASSAQTLWDEQYF

D gene: -
J gene: TRBJ2-5
V gene: TRBV12-3/TRBV12-4
CDR3 protein: CASSLPSLETQYF

D gene: -
J gene: TRBJ1-6
V gene: TRBV18
CDR3 protein: CASSPDIISPLHF

D gene: -
J gene: TRBJ2-3
V gene: TRBV5-6
CDR3 protein: CASSSWSDTQYF

D gene: TRBD2
J gene: TRBJ2-5
V gene: TRBV27
CDR3 protein: CASSLRTSGGLGTQYF